This TCR beta chain derives from a study of T cells after yellow fever vaccination. Study summary: Preparation of the low-cell-number fractions used SMART-Seq v4 Ultra Low Input. General study results and limits: Abundant bulk-population clonotypes could contaminate the FACS-sorted repertoires. Relatively few clonotypes were ones that appeared in both CD4 and CD8 compartments. Most clones from primary vaccination were detected again post-booster (just over 95% CD4, 70% to 90% CD8).

Turning to this clonotype: The antigen is undetermined.

TCRdb re-analysed the 5' RACE reads in MiXCR, keeping a single row per CDR3 protein. The sample yields 550,000 to 750,000 distinct CDR3 sequences, approximately 15% seen once. V shed 5 bases, J shed 4 bases, and the junction held 10 bases outside the gene matches. The CDR3 runs 16 residues. This chain uses TRBV12-3 or TRBV12-4 with TRBJ2-1, with 8 bases that match TRBD1. The sample here was PBMCs, taken on the day of the yellow fever booster vaccination. This receptor was taken from a man younger than 40 who received the YFV17D yellow fever vaccine. The CDR3 loop reads CASSPSGTGNYNEQFF. The CDR3 DNA reads as TGTGCCAGCAGTCCCTCCGGGACAGGAAATTACAATGAGCAGTTCTTC.